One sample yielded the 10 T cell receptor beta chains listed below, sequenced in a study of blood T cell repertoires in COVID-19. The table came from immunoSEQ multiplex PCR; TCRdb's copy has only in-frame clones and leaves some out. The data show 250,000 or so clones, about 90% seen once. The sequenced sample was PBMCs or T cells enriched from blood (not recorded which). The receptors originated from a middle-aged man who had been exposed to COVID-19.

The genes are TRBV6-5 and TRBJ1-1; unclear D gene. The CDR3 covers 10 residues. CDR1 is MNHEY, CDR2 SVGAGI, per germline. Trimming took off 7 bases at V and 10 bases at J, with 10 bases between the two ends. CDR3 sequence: CASNSAGAFF. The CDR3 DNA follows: TGTGCCAGCAATTCAGCAGGAGCTTTCTTT.

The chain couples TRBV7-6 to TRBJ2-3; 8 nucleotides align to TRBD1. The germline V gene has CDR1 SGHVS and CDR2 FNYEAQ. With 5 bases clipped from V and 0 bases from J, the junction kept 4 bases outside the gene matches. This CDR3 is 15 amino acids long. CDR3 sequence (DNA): TGTGCCAGCAGCCCCGGGACAGGTAGCACAGATACGCAGTATTTT. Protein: CASSPGTGSTDTQYF.

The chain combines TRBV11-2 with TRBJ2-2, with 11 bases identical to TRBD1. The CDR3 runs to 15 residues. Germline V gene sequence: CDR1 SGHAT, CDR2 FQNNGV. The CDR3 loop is CASKRGQGVTGELFF. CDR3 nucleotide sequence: TGTGCTTCAAAGCGGGGACAGGGGGTCACCGGGGAGCTGTTTTTT.

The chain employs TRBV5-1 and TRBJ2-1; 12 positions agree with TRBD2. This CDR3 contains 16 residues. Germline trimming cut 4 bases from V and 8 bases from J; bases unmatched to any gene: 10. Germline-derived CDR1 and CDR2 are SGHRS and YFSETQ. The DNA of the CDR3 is TGCGCCAGCAGCCGAACGACTAGCGGGAGTACGTATGAGCAGTTCTTC. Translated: CASSRTTSGSTYEQFF.

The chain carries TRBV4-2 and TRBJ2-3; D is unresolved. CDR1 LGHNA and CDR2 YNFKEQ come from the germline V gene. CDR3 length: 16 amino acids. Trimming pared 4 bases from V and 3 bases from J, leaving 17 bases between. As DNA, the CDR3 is TGTGCCAGCAGCCCCAAAGGTAGCCTTGGTACAGATACGCAGTATTTT. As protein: CASSPKGSLGTDTQYF.

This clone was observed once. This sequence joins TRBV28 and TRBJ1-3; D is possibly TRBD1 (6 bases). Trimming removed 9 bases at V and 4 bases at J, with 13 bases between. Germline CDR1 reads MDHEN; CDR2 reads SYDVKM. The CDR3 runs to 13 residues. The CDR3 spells CASQRTAGNTIYF. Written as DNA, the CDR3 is TGTGCCAGTCAAAGGACAGCCGGAAACACCATATATTTT. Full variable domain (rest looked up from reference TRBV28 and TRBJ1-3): DVKVTQSSRYLVKRTGEKVFLECVQDMDHENMFWYRQDPGLGLRLIYFSYDVKMKEKGDIPEGYSVSREKKERFSLILESASTNQTSMYLCASQRTAGNTIYFGEGSWLTVV.

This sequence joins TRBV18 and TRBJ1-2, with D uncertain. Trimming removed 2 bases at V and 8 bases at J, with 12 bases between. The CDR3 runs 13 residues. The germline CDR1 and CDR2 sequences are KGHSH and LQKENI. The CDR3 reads CASSPGPLPGYTF. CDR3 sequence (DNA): TGTGCCAGCTCACCAGGGCCCCTGCCGGGCTACACCTTC.

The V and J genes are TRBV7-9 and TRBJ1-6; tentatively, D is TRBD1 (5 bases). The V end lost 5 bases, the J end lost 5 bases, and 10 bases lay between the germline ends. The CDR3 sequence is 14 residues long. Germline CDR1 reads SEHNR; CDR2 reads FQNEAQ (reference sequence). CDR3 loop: CASSLGGDNSPLHF. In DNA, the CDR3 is TGTGCCAGCAGCCTCGGAGGGGATAATTCACCCCTCCACTTT.

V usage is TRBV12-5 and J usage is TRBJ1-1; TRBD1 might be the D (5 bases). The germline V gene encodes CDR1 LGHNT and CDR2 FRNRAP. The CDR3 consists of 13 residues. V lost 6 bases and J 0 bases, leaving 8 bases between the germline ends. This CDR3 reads CASGDRVNTEAFF. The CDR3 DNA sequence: TGTGCTAGTGGCGACAGAGTGAACACTGAAGCTTTCTTT. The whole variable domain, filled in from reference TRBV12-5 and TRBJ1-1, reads DARVTQTPRHKVTEMGQEVTMRCQPILGHNTVFWYRQTMMQGLELLAYFRNRAPLDDSGMPKDRFSAEMPDATLATLKIQPSEPRDSAVYFCASGDRVNTEAFFGQGTRLTVV.

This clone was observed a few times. The CDR3 is CASSFQTGNTGELFF. The CDR3 bases are TGCGCCAGCAGCTTCCAGACAGGGAACACCGGGGAGCTGTTTTTT. The chain joins TRBV5-1 to TRBJ2-2; D might be TRBD1 (6 bases). The CDR3 length is 15 residues. Germline V CDR1 and CDR2: SGHRS, YFSETQ. The V and J ends lost 2 bases and 1 base respectively, with 9 bases between them.